This TCR beta chain stems from a study of beta chain features in type 1 diabetes (dated by TCRdb to about 2018). With regard to the full study: Patients and healthy donors did not differ in mean age, gender distribution, total cell number or subset yield. Across all samples, about 110 million sorted cells were examined, and cell number per subset correlated strongly with RNA yield. The study compared TCRB repertoires of sorted circulating CD4+ T cell subsets between recently diagnosed type 1 diabetes patients and matched healthy donors. Regulatory and stem cell-like memory subsets were obtained from only 8 patients and about 8 healthy donors, while naive and central memory subsets were obtained from all 30 or so donors. What the study reported, not specific to this receptor: Naive, central memory and regulatory TCRB repertoires appeared to be more similar among patients than among healthy donors. Because small numbers of individuals were included in the HLA sub-analyses, any influence of HLA type on TCRB rearrangement was left unresolved. At VDJ recombination sites, type 1 diabetes patients had fewer insertions and more deleted nucleotides, which implies abnormalities in thymic rearrangement. Because cDNA rather than genomic DNA was sequenced, highly expressing activated cells could have been over-represented, although no difference in activation and CD3 levels was found between groups. Shorter templates might have been favored by PCR, but patient and control samples were amplified and corrected together, so both groups would have been affected equally by any skew. Type 1 diabetes patients showed a moderate but significant shortening of TCRB CDR3 length in all four CD4+ subsets.

For this clone: The target of this receptor is not known. Nothing much larger sits one base from this clone, and base qualities are not available.

From each donor, a single peripheral blood sample of 95 to 150 mL on average was drawn into heparinised tubes. Naive, central memory, regulatory and stem cell-like memory CD4+ T cells were sorted on a BD FACSAria II using a panel including CD45RO, CCR7, CD25, CD127, CD95 and CD27. Every sorted population had a purity above 98%. PBMCs were separated immediately by Lymphoprep density gradient centrifugation and were stained directly, without being cultured. So that batch effects would be minimized, each experiment stained and sorted samples in pairs, pairing one healthy donor with one patient. Measured from the cysteine to the phenylalanine, the CDR3 is 17 residues long. Kept here is only the CDR3 DNA, which spans 51 bases and is read in frame from base 1. Trimming removed 4 bases from V and 0 bases from J, leaving 14 bases between the germline ends. CDR1 and CDR2 are read off the germline V gene as SGHRS and YFSETQ.

All of the isolated RNA was reverse transcribed with the High Capacity cDNA Reverse Transcription Kit, so expressed TCRB transcripts were sequenced. Deep immunoSEQ sequencing was applied to naive, central memory and regulatory T cell samples, giving an average of about 3.7 million total reads per sample. After sorted cells were lysed in RLT buffer, RNA was extracted with DNase-treated RNeasy Micro or Mini kits, with the choice depending on cell number. Each cell subset was processed on its own to prevent cross-contamination, while patient and healthy donor samples were processed together. The immunoSEQ multiplex PCR was used to amplify TCRB sequences from cDNA, yielding 87-bp fragments that span the CDR3 region. Sequencing of the amplicons was done on the Illumina HiSeq platform. As for how the authors treated the data: Synthetic template baselines were used to correct PCR bias computationally, reads within Hamming distance 2 were collapsed, and singletons that could not be merged were discarded. By aligning reads against IMGT, V, D and J genes, CDR3 length, and insertions or deletions at six rearrangement sites were assigned. Within each subset, clonotype counts were normalized to the number of sorted cells before true diversity and Gini coefficients were calculated with the tcR R package. Repertoire sharing was quantified using the overlap coefficient calculated on TCRB nucleotide sequences. As a proxy for the pre-selection repertoire, out-of-frame TCRB sequences from naive cells were analyzed. Imported from immuneACCESS, the table was reduced by TCRdb to in-frame sequences with V and J called. These copies leave out some clones; in studies compared against another copy, an unresolved V gene accounts for under half, and the cause of the remainder is not known. V and J calls plus clone size are reproduced from that table; the DNA served to infer D and trimming. The table for this sample lists roughly 280,000 clones; approximately 24% of them were counted only once. The top ten clones comprise over 0.01% of the sample.

In this chain, TRBV5-1 is recombined with TRBJ2-6; TRBD2 is a possible D gene, resting on 5 matching bases. The sample taken for sequencing was naive CD4+ T cells from blood. The cell subset or site label, as the study defines it: true naive CD4+ T cells. This receptor was taken from a woman aged 25 to 39 with type 1 diabetes. DNA sequence: TGCGCCAGCAGCCTTCGGACGGGAAACTCTGGGGCCAACGTCCTGACTTTC. Its amino acids are CASSLRTGNSGANVLTF.